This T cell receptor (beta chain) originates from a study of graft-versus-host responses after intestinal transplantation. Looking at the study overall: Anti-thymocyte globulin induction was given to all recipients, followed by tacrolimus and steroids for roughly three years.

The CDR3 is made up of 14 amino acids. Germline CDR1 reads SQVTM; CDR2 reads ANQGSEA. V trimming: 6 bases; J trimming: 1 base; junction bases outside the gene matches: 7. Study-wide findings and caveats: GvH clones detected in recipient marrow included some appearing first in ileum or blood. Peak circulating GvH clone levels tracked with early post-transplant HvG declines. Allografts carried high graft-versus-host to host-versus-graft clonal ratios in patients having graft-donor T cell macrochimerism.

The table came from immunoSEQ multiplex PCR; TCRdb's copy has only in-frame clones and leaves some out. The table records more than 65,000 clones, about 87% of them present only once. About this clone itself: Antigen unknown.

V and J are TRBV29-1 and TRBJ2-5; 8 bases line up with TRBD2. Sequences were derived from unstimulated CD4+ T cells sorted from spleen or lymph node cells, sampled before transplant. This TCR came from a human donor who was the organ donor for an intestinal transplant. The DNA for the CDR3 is TGCAGCGTCGCCCCCCGGGAGGGCCAAGAGACCCAGTACTTC. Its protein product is CSVAPREGQETQYF.